This TCR beta chain appears in the sequencing data of a study of T cells in Graves' hyperthyroidism and ophthalmopathy. The study, taken as a whole, reports: Through a model of 13 V-J features, ophthalmopathy was separated from stable hyperthyroidism. Ophthalmopathy was predicted by the model a median of about 6.5 months ahead of onset. Researchers found most expanded thyroid clonotypes above 0.001 in blood as well.

Amplified TCR beta CDR3 regions came from RNA transcripts. The HTBI set primed first-round TCR CDR3 RT-PCR. TCRdb itself ran the multiplex PCR reads through MiXCR, one entry per CDR3 protein. The sample consists of hundreds of thousands of distinct CDR3 sequences, 14% to 15% of them appearing once. This clonotype showed up many times. Its antigen is not identified. The trim removed 6 bases at V and 2 bases at J, leaving 12 bases unmatched. Germline V gene lookup returns CDR1 MNHNS and CDR2 SASEGT. The CDR3 spans 16 residues. The chain recombines TRBV6-1 with TRBJ2-5, with TRBD2 matching over 7 bases. The TCR was taken from a woman in her forties with Graves' ophthalmopathy. The sample was blood. This CDR3 reads CASRQYRLAAQETQYF. In nucleotides, the CDR3 is TGTGCCAGCAGGCAGTATCGACTAGCCGCGCAAGAGACCCAGTACTTC.